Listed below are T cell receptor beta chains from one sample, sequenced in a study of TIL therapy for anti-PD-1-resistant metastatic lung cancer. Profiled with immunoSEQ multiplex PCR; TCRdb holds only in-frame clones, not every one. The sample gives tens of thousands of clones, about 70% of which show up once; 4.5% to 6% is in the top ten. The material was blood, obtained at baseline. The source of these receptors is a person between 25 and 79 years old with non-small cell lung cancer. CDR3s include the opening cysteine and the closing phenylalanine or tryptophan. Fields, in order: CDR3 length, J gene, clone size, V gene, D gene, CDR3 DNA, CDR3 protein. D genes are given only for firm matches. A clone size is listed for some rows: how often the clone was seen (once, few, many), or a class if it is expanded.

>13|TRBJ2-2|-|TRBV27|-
TGTGCCAGCAGTTTATCCAGGGCCGGGGAGCTGTTTTTT
CASSLSRAGELFF
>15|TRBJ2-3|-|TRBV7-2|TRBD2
TGTGCCAGCAGCACCTCTAGCGGGATGACAGATACGCAGTATTTT
CASSTSSGMTDTQYF
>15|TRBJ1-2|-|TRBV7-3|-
TGTGCCAGCAGCTTATATCAGGTCGCGGAGAGTGGCTACACCTTC
CASSLYQVAESGYTF
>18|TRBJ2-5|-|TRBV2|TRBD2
TGTGCCAGCAGTGAGACTTTCCTAGCGGGGGCCGGCCAAGAGACCCAGTACTTC
CASSETFLAGAGQETQYF
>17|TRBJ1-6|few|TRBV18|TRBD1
TGTGCCAGCTCACTTAAGACAGGGCCCCCGTGGGATTCACCCCTCCACTTT
CASSLKTGPPWDSPLHF
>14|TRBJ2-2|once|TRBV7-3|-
TGTGCCAGCAGCTCCCACTCGAACACCGGGGAGCTGTTTTTT
CASSSHSNTGELFF
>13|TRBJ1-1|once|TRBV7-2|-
TGTGCCAGCAGTTCCCCAGTGAACACTGAAGCTTTCTTT
CASSSPVNTEAFF
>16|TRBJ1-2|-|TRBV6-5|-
TGTGCCAGCAGTTTTATTTCCACCGCCCGACAGAATGGCTACACCTTC
CASSFISTARQNGYTF
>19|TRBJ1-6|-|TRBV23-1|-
TGCGCCAGCCGACCAAGGGGGGGCATAACCATCTCCTATAATTCACCCCTCCACTTT
CASRPRGGITISYNSPLHF
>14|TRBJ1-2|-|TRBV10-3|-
TGTGCCATCAGTGAGTCCCAACGCATTGGCGGCTACACCTTC
CAISESQRIGGYTF
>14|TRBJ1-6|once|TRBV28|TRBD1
TGTGCCAGCAGTTCGGGACAGGGGAATTCACCCCTCCACTTT
CASSSGQGNSPLHF
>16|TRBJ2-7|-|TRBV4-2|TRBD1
TGTGCCAGCAGCCAAGAGGGGACAGGAACCACCTACGAGCAGTACTTC
CASSQEGTGTTYEQYF
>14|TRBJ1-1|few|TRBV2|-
TGTGCCAGCAGTGAAAGCCGGGTGAACACTGAAGCTTTCTTT
CASSESRVNTEAFF
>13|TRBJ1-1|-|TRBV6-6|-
TGTGCCAGCAGTTACTCTAGGAACACTGAAGCTTTCTTT
CASSYSRNTEAFF
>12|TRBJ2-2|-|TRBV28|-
TGTGCCAGCAGTTTAGCGCTCGGGGAGCTGTTTTTT
CASSLALGELFF
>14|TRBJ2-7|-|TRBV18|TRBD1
TGTGCCAGCTCACCCGAGACAGGGAGCTACGAGCAGTACTTC
CASSPETGSYEQYF
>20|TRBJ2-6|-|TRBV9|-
TGTGCCAGCAGCGTAGGTTTGGTGCGGGGTGATGGCTCTGGGGCCAACGTCCTGACTTTC
CASSVGLVRGDGSGANVLTF
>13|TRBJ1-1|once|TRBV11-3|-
TGTGCCAGCATCCAACAGGTTAACACTGAAGCTTTCTTT
CASIQQVNTEAFF
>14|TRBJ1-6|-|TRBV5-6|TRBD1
TGTGCCAGCAGCCAGGACAGGGGTAATTCACCCCTCCACTTT
CASSQDRGNSPLHF
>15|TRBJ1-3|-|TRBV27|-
TGTGCCAGCAGTTTTTCCAGGTCCTCTGGAAACACCATATATTTT
CASSFSRSSGNTIYF
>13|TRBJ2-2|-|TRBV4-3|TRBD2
TGCGCCAGCAGCCAAGAGCTAGCGGTAGAGCTGTTTTTT
CASSQELAVELFF
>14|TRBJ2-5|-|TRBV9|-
TGTGCCAGCAGCGCCTACAGTGGAGGGGAGACCCAGTACTTC
CASSAYSGGETQYF
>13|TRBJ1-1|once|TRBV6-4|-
TGTGCCAGCAGTGACAGGCAAGACACTGAAGCTTTCTTT
CASSDRQDTEAFF
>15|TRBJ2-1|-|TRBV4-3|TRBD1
TGCGCCAGCAGCCAGTACAGGGGGCAAGGGTATGAGCAGTTCTTC
CASSQYRGQGYEQFF
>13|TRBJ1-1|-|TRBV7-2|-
TGTGCCAGCAGCTTGCAAGGGTATGGGGGAGCTTTCTTT
CASSLQGYGGAFF
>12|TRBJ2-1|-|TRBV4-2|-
TGTGCCAGCAGCCAACCAAACAATGAGCAGTTCTTC
CASSQPNNEQFF